The next 3 T cell receptor beta chains were all read from a single sample in a study of blood T cell repertoires in COVID-19. The table came from immunoSEQ multiplex PCR; TCRdb's copy has only in-frame clones and leaves some out. The sample yields fewer than 250,000 clones, roughly 85% seen once. The specimen sequenced was peripheral blood. The origin of the receptors is a woman in her 40s with active or convalescent COVID-19.

This clone was detected many times. The chain employs TRBV2 and TRBJ2-6; TRBD1 aligns across 7 bases. The CDR3 is 15 residues long. V shed 6 bases, J shed 1 base, and the junction held 3 bases outside the gene matches. Per germline, CDR1 SNHLY and CDR2 FYNNEI. CDR3 sequence: CASSEQGSGANVLTF. The CDR3 DNA is TGTGCCAGCAGCGAACAGGGGTCTGGGGCCAACGTCCTGACTTTC.

V gene TRBV3-1 (or the pseudogene TRBV3-2) combines with J gene TRBJ2-4; D is undetermined. The germline V gene has CDR1 LGHDT and CDR2 YNNKEL (reference sequence). Trimming cost V 3 bases and J 8 bases, with 11 bases left between them. The CDR3 consists of 13 residues. The CDR3 region has the DNA TGTGCCAGCAGCCATCCGAACTCATACATTCAGTACTTC. It is translated as CASSHPNSYIQYF.

The chain uses TRBV6-6 and TRBJ1-5; the match to TRBD1 covers 7 bases. Trimming took 5 bases from V and 0 from J; bases not matched to a gene: 19. In germline, CDR1 is MNHNY, CDR2 SVGAGI (reference sequence). The CDR3 extends over 20 amino acids. The CDR3 sequence: CASSPRVGFKGARSNQPQHF. Written as DNA, the CDR3 is TGTGCCAGCAGTCCCCGGGTGGGATTTAAGGGGGCGCGTAGCAATCAGCCCCAGCATTTT.